This entry lists 24 T cell receptor beta chains sequenced from one sample in a study of early T cells in non-severe SARS-CoV-2 infection. TCRdb reprocessed the 5' RACE reads with MiXCR, giving one entry per CDR3 protein. There are about 33,000 distinct CDR3 sequences in the sample; 4.7% occur only once, and approximately 8.5% lies in the top ten. The specimen was whole blood. These receptors were obtained from an adult who was a healthcare worker with PCR-confirmed SARS-CoV-2 infection or an uninfected control (not recorded which).

The chain has TRBV18 and TRBJ2-1; D might be TRBD2 (6 bases). CDR1 and CDR2 (germline): KGHSH, LQKENI. V gave up 0 bases and J gave up 7 bases, with 16 bases separating them. The CDR3 loop spans 16 amino acids. DNA for the CDR3: TGTGCCAGCTCACCACCCGTTAGCGGACACAATAATGAGCAGTTCTTC. Translated: CASSPPVSGHNNEQFF.

This clonotype was seen at least ten times. The chain carries TRBV6-6 and TRBJ2-1; 8 positions match TRBD2. CDR3 length: 15 residues. Per the germline V gene, CDR1 is MNHNY and CDR2 is SVGAGI (reference sequence). J lost 1 base, V lost 6 bases, and 5 bases had no gene match. CDR3 loop: CASSRGGMSYNEQFF. CDR3 DNA: TGTGCCAGCAGCCGCGGGGGGATGTCCTACAATGAGCAGTTCTTC.

The chain carries TRBV19 and TRBJ2-1, with D tentatively TRBD2 (6 bases). Trimming took 8 bases from V and 4 from J, leaving 15 bases between them. The CDR3 runs to 14 residues. The germline gives CDR1 LNHDA, CDR2 SQIVND (reference sequence). The CDR3 here is CASQPGDLYNEQFF. The CDR3 coding sequence is TGTGCCAGTCAACCGGGAGACCTGTACAATGAGCAGTTCTTC.

This clonotype was recorded at least ten times. V is TRBV9 and J is TRBJ1-3; no definite D call. The CDR3 totals 14 residues. Per germline, CDR1 SGDLS and CDR2 YYNGEE. V gave up 3 bases and J gave up 1 base, with 8 bases separating them. The CDR3 is CASSAHPSGNTIYF. In DNA form, the CDR3 reads TGTGCCAGCAGCGCCCACCCATCTGGAAACACCATATATTTT.

This clonotype was picked up many times. The chain links TRBV6-2 or TRBV6-3 to TRBJ2-1, with D unresolved. Germline V gene data show CDR1 as MNHEY and CDR2 as SVGEGT. This CDR3 is built from 13 residues. The ends were cut back, 0 bases at V and 6 bases at J, with 6 bases in the middle. The CDR3, as DNA: TGTGCCAGCAGTTACTCGAAGCCCAATGAGCAGTTCTTC. Translated, it gives CASSYSKPNEQFF.

Only a few counts were recorded for this clonotype. V is TRBV28 and J is TRBJ2-7; TRBD2 agrees at 8 bases. Germline V gene data show CDR1 as MDHEN and CDR2 as SYDVKM. This CDR3 contains 16 residues. Trimming took 3 bases from V and 6 from J; bases not matched to a gene: 13. CDR3 bases: TGTGCCAGCAGTTTCCGGGGGGGCGGAAGCTTAATCGAGCAGTACTTC. It encodes CASSFRGGGSLIEQYF.

This clonotype has at least ten counts. The chain joins TRBV3-1 to TRBJ1-1; 8 bases are shared with TRBD1. Losses at the gene ends were 5 bases for V and 1 base for J; bases not matched to a gene: 3. Per germline, CDR1 LGHDT and CDR2 YNNKEL (reference sequence). The CDR3 is 14 residues long. CDR3 DNA sequence: TGTGCCAGCAGCGTAGGACAGGGGAACACTGAAGCTTTCTTT. Its translation: CASSVGQGNTEAFF.

Ten or more counts support this clonotype. The rearrangement uses TRBV6-2 or TRBV6-3 and TRBJ2-7; tentatively, D is TRBD1 (5 bases). Trimming cost V 3 bases and J 1 base, with 16 bases left between them. The CDR3 is 16 residues long. The germline CDR1 and CDR2 sequences are MNHEY and SVGEGT. Here the CDR3 reads CASSYPKGHLSYEQYF. The CDR3 nucleotides are TGTGCCAGCAGTTATCCCAAAGGACACCTATCCTACGAGCAGTACTTC.

In this sample, this clonotype turned up a few times. The V call is TRBV12-3 or TRBV12-4, the J call TRBJ1-1, with D perhaps TRBD1 (5 bases). V shed 3 bases and J shed 4 bases, with 9 bases lying between them. The CDR3 runs to 13 residues. CDR3 region: CASSFDRSTEAFF. In DNA, the CDR3 is TGTGCCAGCAGTTTTGACAGATCCACTGAAGCTTTCTTT.

The table lists this clonotype with many counts. J is TRBJ2-5 and V is TRBV10-2; D uncertain. Trimming shortened V by 10 bases and J by 4 bases, and 10 bases separated the two germline ends. This CDR3 has 11 residues. CDR1 WSHSY and CDR2 SAAADI come from the germline V gene. CDR3 in amino acids: CATSWRETQYF. The CDR3 DNA sequence: TGCGCCACGAGCTGGAGAGAGACCCAGTACTTC.

This clonotype was recorded at least ten times. The chain links TRBV3-1 to TRBJ2-2; D tentatively reads TRBD1 or TRBD2 (6 bases each). This CDR3 has 14 residues. V was trimmed by 8 bases and J by 5 bases, leaving 15 bases between them. Germline V lookup: CDR1 LGHDT, CDR2 YNNKEL (reference sequence). CDR3 amino acids: CASQEGVGTGELFF. The CDR3 nucleotides are TGTGCCAGCCAGGAGGGGGTAGGGACCGGGGAGCTGTTTTTT.

This clonotype was seen at least ten times. V gene TRBV29-1 combines with J gene TRBJ1-1; D uncertain. V lost 1 base, J lost 4 bases, and 13 bases lay in between. This CDR3 contains 14 residues. In germline, CDR1 is SQVTM, CDR2 ANQGSEA. The CDR3 DNA is TGCAGCGTTGAAGCCATCCCGGGTTTCACTGAAGCTTTCTTT. Its translation is CSVEAIPGFTEAFF.

This rearrangement joins TRBV27 to TRBJ1-4, with TRBD1 identical over 7 bases. The J segment lost 4 bases and the V segment lost 6 bases, leaving 8 bases of the junction unmatched. The CDR3 loop spans 15 amino acids. The germline V gene has CDR1 MNHEY and CDR2 SMNVEV (reference sequence). The CDR3 loop reads CASSRGGALNEKLFF. The CDR3 nucleotides read TGTGCCAGCAGCCGAGGGGGCGCGCTTAATGAAAAACTGTTTTTT.

This clonotype was observed at least ten times. The rearrangement joins TRBV7-9 to TRBJ2-1; D unresolved. This CDR3 has 15 amino acids. The germline V gene has CDR1 SEHNR and CDR2 FQNEAQ (reference sequence). The germline V and J ends were trimmed by 2 bases and 5 bases, with 13 bases remaining between them. The CDR3 sequence: CASSLSETSDNEQFF. CDR3 DNA sequence: TGTGCCAGCAGCTTATCCGAGACAAGTGACAATGAGCAGTTCTTC.

The chain links TRBV29-1 to TRBJ2-2, with D possibly matching TRBD1 (6 bases). Trimming left V 5 bases short and J 4 bases short, with 11 bases between. The V gene's germline CDR1 is SQVTM and CDR2 ANQGSEA. The CDR3 is made up of 13 amino acids. CDR3 coding DNA: TGCAGCGTTCAGGGGATGGGCACCGGGGAGCTGTTTTTT. Amino acid sequence: CSVQGMGTGELFF.

The gene calls are TRBV7-9 and TRBJ2-3; D is uncertain. The CDR3 loop spans 12 amino acids. Germline loops: CDR1 SEHNR, CDR2 FQNEAQ (reference sequence). V was cut by 8 bases and J by 0 bases, with 6 bases left in between. This chain's CDR3 is CASVSSTDTQYF. DNA of the CDR3: TGTGCCAGCGTGTCCAGCACAGATACGCAGTATTTT.

This clonotype was counted at least ten times. The V gene is TRBV7-6, the J gene TRBJ2-5; D may be TRBD1 (6 bases). CDR3 length equals 15 residues. Looked up from germline, CDR1 is SGHVS and CDR2 is FNYEAQ. V lost 2 bases and J lost 5, with 15 bases in between. The chain's CDR3 is CASSLLLNREETQYF. DNA of the CDR3: TGTGCCAGCAGCTTACTCCTAAACAGGGAGGAGACCCAGTACTTC.

This clonotype occurred a few times. The V gene is TRBV6-2 or TRBV6-3, the J gene TRBJ2-7; 7 bases agree with TRBD2. J lost 0 bases, V lost 2 bases, and 7 bases had no gene match. This CDR3 has 16 amino acids. CDR1 and CDR2 from the germline V gene are MNHEY and SVGEGT. CDR3 nucleotides: TGTGCCAGCAGTTACGTCCTATCTAGCGGCTCCTACGAGCAGTACTTC. This translates into CASSYVLSSGSYEQYF.

This clonotype was observed many times. This chain uses TRBV9 with TRBJ2-5; D unresolved. Trimming pared 0 bases from V and 6 bases from J, leaving 9 bases between. The CDR3 length is 13 residues. From germline, CDR1 is SGDLS and CDR2 YYNGEE. DNA of the CDR3: TGTGCCAGCAGCGTAGAGGGTGGGAAGACCCAGTACTTC. Translating gives CASSVEGGKTQYF.

V gene TRBV29-1 combines with J gene TRBJ1-1, with D maybe TRBD1 (5 bases). The germline CDR1 and CDR2 sequences are SQVTM and ANQGSEA. The length of the CDR3 is 12 residues. The V end lost 6 bases, the J end lost 1 base, and 9 bases lay between the germline ends. The CDR3 bases are TGCAGCGTGGGACCTTGGAACACTGAAGCTTTCTTT. It yields the protein CSVGPWNTEAFF.

This clonotype was counted many times. The chain has TRBV11-3 and TRBJ2-1; D is possibly TRBD2 (5 bases). CDR1 is SGHNT and CDR2 is YENEEA in the germline V gene. V dropped 0 bases and J dropped 6 bases, with 18 bases sitting between them. The CDR3 extends over 17 amino acids. CDR3 protein: CASSLEIGLRSANEQFF. CDR3 sequence (DNA): TGTGCCAGCAGCTTAGAGATAGGACTGCGGTCCGCCAATGAGCAGTTCTTC.

This clonotype appeared many times. The chain employs TRBV29-1 and TRBJ2-3; D gene uncertain. The CDR3 contains 12 residues. Germline V lookup: CDR1 SQVTM, CDR2 ANQGSEA. Trimming stripped 3 bases from V and 1 base from J, with 5 bases between. The CDR3 DNA sequence: TGCAGCGTTGAGGGCGGCACAGATACGCAGTATTTT. This codes for CSVEGGTDTQYF.

The chain carries TRBV6-2 or TRBV6-3 and TRBJ2-4, with D unresolved. CDR1 MNHEY and CDR2 SVGEGT come from the germline V gene. V lost 5 bases and J 6 bases, leaving 14 bases between the germline ends. The CDR3 contains 14 residues. CDR3 sequence reads: CASSDNRAANIQYF. In nucleotides, the CDR3 is TGTGCCAGCAGTGACAACCGGGCTGCAAACATTCAGTACTTC.

This clonotype was seen a handful of times. The chain joins TRBV12-3 or TRBV12-4 to TRBJ2-3, with D possibly TRBD1 on 5 matching bases. CDR3 length: 13 amino acids. V lost 4 bases and J 5 bases, leaving 10 bases between the germline ends. The CDR3 DNA follows: TGTGCCAGCAGTTACCAGGGTATAGATACGCAGTATTTT. Translating gives CASSYQGIDTQYF.